The 29 T cell receptor beta chains given below trace back to one sample, sequenced in a study of T cell clones after liver transplantation. Produced via immunoSEQ multiplex PCR; TCRdb's table is partial and in-frame only. Of roughly 100,000 clones listed, about 81% are singletons. Sequencing used CD4+ T cells from blood, obtained before liver transplant. The receptor source for this set is a human donor who received a liver transplant.

The rearrangement uses TRBV7-6 and TRBJ1-1; 7 nucleotides agree with TRBD1. CDR1 and CDR2 from the germline V gene are SGHVS and FNYEAQ. With 3 bases clipped from V and 1 base from J, the junction kept 17 bases outside the gene matches. The CDR3 has 19 residues. The CDR3 DNA sequence: TGTGCCAGCAGCTTGGAACAGGGGAATGTTGAGTTTAGGAACACTGAAGCTTTCTTT. This translates into CASSLEQGNVEFRNTEAFF. The variable domain in full, completed from reference TRBV7-6 and TRBJ1-1, reads GAGVSQSPRYKVTKRGQDVALRCDPISGHVSLYWYRQALGQGPEFLTYFNYEAQQDKSGLPNDRFSAERPEGSISTLTIQRTEQRDSAMYRCASSLEQGNVEFRNTEAFFGQGTRLTVV.

This chain joins TRBV5-1 and TRBJ2-3; the match to TRBD2 covers 11 bases. The CDR3 is 17 amino acids. V lost 1 base to trimming and J lost 2 bases; unmatched junction nucleotides: 6. Germline values: CDR1 SGHRS, CDR2 YFSETQ. The CDR3, as DNA: TGCGCCAGCAGCTTGAGGATAGCGGGAGGGCTCACAGATACGCAGTATTTT. It yields the protein CASSLRIAGGLTDTQYF.

The chain has TRBV18 and TRBJ2-7; 11 bases align to TRBD2. Germline assignment: CDR1 KGHSH and CDR2 LQKENI. Germline trimming cut 3 bases from V and 5 bases from J; bases unmatched to any gene: 9. The CDR3 is 16 residues long. The CDR3: CASSPPLAGARDEQYF. As DNA, the CDR3 is TGTGCCAGCTCACCCCCACTAGCGGGAGCACGCGACGAGCAGTACTTC.

The chain joins TRBV11-2 to TRBJ2-5, with 8 bases identical to TRBD2. V lost 5 bases, J lost 4 bases, and 12 bases stayed unmatched. CDR3 length equals 16 residues. The germline CDR1 and CDR2 sequences are SGHAT and FQNNGV. The CDR3 is CASSARSGTSRETQYF. The CDR3 nucleotides are TGTGCCAGCAGCGCCAGGAGCGGGACTAGTCGAGAGACCCAGTACTTC.

A single count supports this clone. The chain uses TRBV27 and TRBJ2-7; 13 bases map to TRBD2. Trimming took 6 bases from V and 12 from J; bases not matched to a gene: 8. There are 13 residues in the CDR3. Germline V CDR1 and CDR2: MNHEY, SMNVEV (reference sequence). The CDR3 region is CASSGLAGDRWYF. DNA of the CDR3: TGTGCCAGCAGCGGACTAGCGGGAGACCGCTGGTACTTC.

The V gene is TRBV11-2, the J gene TRBJ1-1; D call uncertain. The CDR3 loop spans 12 amino acids. Germline values: CDR1 SGHAT, CDR2 FQNNGV. V was pared by 1 base and J by 12 bases, with 12 bases between. The CDR3 loop reads CASSLVGIASFF. The CDR3 bases are TGTGCCAGCAGCTTAGTCGGTATTGCGTCTTTCTTT.

V gene TRBV27 combines with J gene TRBJ1-3; possible D gene TRBD1, 6 bases. Germline CDR1 MNHEY, CDR2 SMNVEV (reference sequence). The V and J ends lost 6 bases and 0 bases respectively, with 24 bases between them. The CDR3 extends over 19 amino acids. The CDR3, as DNA: TGTGCCAGCAGCTACAAAAGGACAGCAATAACCTTCTCTGGAAACACCATATATTTT. Protein product: CASSYKRTAITFSGNTIYF.

CDR3 DNA sequence: TGTGCCAGCAGAGTCTCCAGGGGTTTGAACACTGAAGCTTTCTTT. Amino acid sequence: CASRVSRGLNTEAFF. The genes are TRBV2 and TRBJ1-1, with D tentatively TRBD1 (6 bases). The V and J ends lost 6 bases and 0 bases respectively, with 14 bases between them. The CDR3 is made up of 15 amino acids. Per the germline V gene, CDR1 is SNHLY and CDR2 is FYNNEI.

The chain employs TRBV9 and TRBJ1-3; D call uncertain. The CDR3 consists of 16 residues. CDR1 and CDR2 (germline): SGDLS, YYNGEE. With 0 bases removed from V and 3 bases from J, the gap between germline ends came to 13 bases. The CDR3 spells CASSVGNVGNGNTIYF. The CDR3 nucleotides read TGTGCCAGCAGCGTAGGGAATGTGGGGAATGGAAACACCATATATTTT.

J is TRBJ1-2 and V is TRBV5-1, with 7 positions matching TRBD1. This CDR3 has 14 amino acids. With 4 bases clipped from V and 4 bases from J, the junction kept 7 bases outside the gene matches. Germline CDR1 reads SGHRS; CDR2 reads YFSETQ. CDR3 sequence (DNA): TGCGCCAGCAGCCTCGGACAGGAGAGCTATGGCTACACCTTC. Translation: CASSLGQESYGYTF.

V and J are TRBV19 and TRBJ2-1, with TRBD2 as a possible D gene (6 bases). This CDR3 spans 15 amino acids. With 0 bases removed from V and 8 bases from J, the gap between germline ends came to 14 bases. Per the germline V gene, CDR1 is LNHDA and CDR2 is SQIVND (reference sequence). DNA of the CDR3: TGTGCCAGTAGTATAGAAGTGACTAGAACCCATGAGCAGTTCTTC. As protein: CASSIEVTRTHEQFF.

The V call is TRBV15, the J call TRBJ2-7; D is perhaps TRBD1 (6 bases). Germline CDR1 is LNHNV and CDR2 is YYDKDF (reference sequence). The length of the CDR3 is 14 residues. The V end lost 0 bases, the J end lost 3 bases, and 9 bases lay between the germline ends. The CDR3 DNA follows: TGTGCCACCAGCAGAGAGGCGGACAGCTACGAGCAGTACTTC. Its translation is CATSREADSYEQYF.

The chain is built from TRBV2 and TRBJ1-5, with 9 bases fitting TRBD1. The CDR3 loop spans 14 amino acids. J gave up 7 bases and V 6 bases, and 7 bases lay outside the gene matches. In germline, CDR1 is SNHLY, CDR2 FYNNEI. The CDR3 loop reads CASRGTGSRQPQHF. CDR3 DNA: TGTGCCAGCAGGGGGACAGGGTCGAGGCAGCCCCAGCATTTT.

V and J are TRBV5-6 and TRBJ2-5; TRBD2 aligns across 15 bases. Germline assignment: CDR1 SGHDT and CDR2 YYEEEE. This CDR3 contains 15 residues. The trim removed 4 bases at V and 10 bases at J, leaving 8 bases unmatched. The CDR3 is CASSTGLAGGPLQYF. CDR3 bases: TGTGCCAGCAGCACCGGACTAGCGGGAGGGCCTCTCCAGTACTTC. The full variable domain, rest sourced from reference TRBV5-6 and TRBJ2-5, is DAGVTQSPTHLIKTRGQQVTLRCSPKSGHDTVSWYQQALGQGPQFIFQYYEEEERQRGNFPDRFSGHQFPNYSSELNVNALLLGDSALYLCASSTGLAGGPLQYFGPGTRLLVL.

This chain connects TRBV2 to TRBJ1-1, with 8 bases identical to TRBD1. The CDR3 spans 14 residues. Germline loops: CDR1 SNHLY, CDR2 FYNNEI. The junction had 11 bases not matched to a gene; V was cut back by 10 bases and J by 4 bases. This CDR3 reads CATKGQGRATEAFF. The CDR3 DNA sequence: TGTGCCACCAAAGGACAGGGAAGGGCCACTGAAGCTTTCTTT.

The V gene is TRBV30, the J gene TRBJ1-3, with D possibly TRBD1 on 5 matching bases. Germline V gives CDR1 GTSNPN, CDR2 SVGIG (reference sequence). With 3 bases removed from V and 2 bases from J, the gap between germline ends came to 11 bases. This CDR3 has 14 amino acids. CDR3 sequence: CAWRGREAGNTIYF. The DNA for the CDR3 is TGTGCCTGGAGGGGACGGGAGGCTGGAAACACCATATATTTT. Supplemented by reference TRBV30 and TRBJ1-3, the full variable domain reads SQTIHQWPATLVQPVGSPLSLECTVEGTSNPNLYWYRQAAGRGLQLLFYSVGIGQISSEVPQNLSASRPQDRQFILSSKKLLLSDSGFYLCAWRGREAGNTIYFGEGSWLTVV.

The rearrangement links TRBV7-9 to TRBJ1-1, with D unresolved. Trimming pared 5 bases from V and 0 bases from J, leaving 10 bases between. The CDR3 is 14 amino acids. Germline lookup yields CDR1 SEHNR and CDR2 FQNEAQ (reference sequence). CDR3 DNA sequence: TGTGCCAGCAGCCCCCGGACCATGAACACTGAAGCTTTCTTT. Protein: CASSPRTMNTEAFF.

There are many counts of this clone. The J gene is TRBJ1-1, the V gene TRBV2; no definite D call. The V gene lost 9 bases and the J gene lost 3 bases, with 11 bases spanning the gap. Germline assignment: CDR1 SNHLY and CDR2 FYNNEI. The CDR3 runs 12 residues. CDR3 sequence reads: CARSLRDTEAFF. The CDR3 DNA reads as TGTGCCAGGTCCCTAAGGGACACTGAAGCTTTCTTT.

The chain couples TRBV6-1 to TRBJ2-7; 7 bases are shared with TRBD1. The CDR3 is 14 residues long. V gave up 7 bases and J gave up 0 bases; unmatched junction bases: 6. Per germline, CDR1 MNHNS and CDR2 SASEGT. The CDR3 spells CASIRDRVSYEQYF. The CDR3 nucleotides are TGTGCCAGCATCAGGGACAGAGTCTCCTACGAGCAGTACTTC.

This chain connects TRBV9 to TRBJ2-3; D not certain. V lost 1 base and J 2 bases, leaving 8 bases between the germline ends. Germline lookup yields CDR1 SGDLS and CDR2 YYNGEE. The CDR3 covers 14 residues. CDR3 sequence (DNA): TGTGCCAGCAGCGTAATGATGTCCACAGATACGCAGTATTTT. It yields the protein CASSVMMSTDTQYF. The full variable domain, its missing parts supplied by reference TRBV9 and TRBJ2-3, is DSGVTQTPKHLITATGQRVTLRCSPRSGDLSVYWYQQSLDQGLQFLIQYYNGEERAKGNILERFSAQQFPDLHSELNLSSLELGDSALYFCASSVMMSTDTQYFGPGTRLTVL.

J is TRBJ2-2 and V is TRBV30; no firm D call. Trimming pared 3 bases from V and 5 bases from J, leaving 7 bases between. Germline V lookup: CDR1 GTSNPN, CDR2 SVGIG (reference sequence). The CDR3 runs 12 residues. CDR3: CAWSWQTGELFF. CDR3 sequence (DNA): TGTGCCTGGAGCTGGCAGACCGGGGAGCTGTTTTTT.

This chain uses TRBV19 with TRBJ1-4; 8 nucleotides align to TRBD1. The CDR3 consists of 14 residues. Trimming cost V 5 bases and J 5 bases; bases outside gene matches: 4. Germline assignment: CDR1 LNHDA and CDR2 SQIVND (reference sequence). For the CDR3, the DNA is TGTGCCAGTAGTGTTACAGGGGGGAATGAAAAACTGTTTTTT. This codes for CASSVTGGNEKLFF.

V and J are TRBV5-1 and TRBJ2-7; D is possibly TRBD2 (6 bases). Trimming removed 3 bases at V and 5 bases at J, with 18 bases between. The length of the CDR3 is 15 residues. The V gene's germline CDR1 is SGHRS and CDR2 YFSETQ. The CDR3 nucleotides are TGCGCCAGCAGCTGGGGGTCTAGCGTGTCCAACGAGCAGTACTTC. Translated, it gives CASSWGSSVSNEQYF.

The gene calls are TRBV28 and TRBJ1-2; no clear D gene. The germline gives CDR1 MDHEN, CDR2 SYDVKM. The CDR3 runs 13 residues. Trimming cost V 5 bases and J 4 bases, with 11 bases left between them. The CDR3 region is CASSRAWGYGYTF. The DNA for the CDR3 is TGTGCCAGCAGTCGGGCCTGGGGCTATGGCTACACCTTC.

This chain connects TRBV4-1 to TRBJ2-7; 7 bases align to TRBD1. V was clipped by 4 bases and J by 4 bases; unmatched bases: 7. Germline CDR1 is MGHRA and CDR2 is YSYEKL. The CDR3 has 14 residues. CDR3 in amino acids: CASSLDRVNYEQYF. CDR3 coding DNA: TGCGCCAGCAGCCTCGACAGGGTAAATTACGAGCAGTACTTC.

The rearrangement links TRBV2 to TRBJ2-2, with 10 bases lining up with TRBD2. The CDR3 consists of 17 residues. V dropped 3 bases and J dropped 5; count of bases not matched to a gene: 9. In germline, CDR1 is SNHLY, CDR2 FYNNEI. CDR3 nucleotides: TGTGCCAGCAGTGAGGTGAACCTAGCGGGGGAAACCGGGGAGCTGTTTTTT. Its protein product is CASSEVNLAGETGELFF.

The genes are TRBV19 and TRBJ1-2, with D possibly matching TRBD1 (5 bases). The CDR3 consists of 14 residues. Trimming removed 3 bases at V and 5 bases at J, with 13 bases between. Germline V lookup: CDR1 LNHDA, CDR2 SQIVND (reference sequence). The CDR3 nucleotides read TGTGCCAGTAGTATTGAGGGGAGTGGTTATGGCTACACCTTC. Amino acids: CASSIEGSGYGYTF.

The V gene is TRBV6-5, the J gene TRBJ1-2; D is unclear. Trimming stripped 6 bases from V and 8 bases from J, with 22 bases between. The CDR3 runs 15 residues. Germline values: CDR1 MNHEY, CDR2 SVGAGI. CDR3 sequence: CASSSQGGSNGGYTF. CDR3 coding DNA: TGTGCCAGCAGCTCTCAAGGAGGGTCCAACGGAGGCTACACCTTC.

The CDR3 here is CASSSRTGFSYNEQFF. The CDR3 coding sequence is TGTGCCAGCAGTTCCCGGACAGGGTTTTCCTACAATGAGCAGTTCTTC. The chain has TRBV6-8 and TRBJ2-1; 8 nucleotides line up with TRBD1. V dropped 4 bases and J dropped 1; count of bases not matched to a gene: 6. Germline V CDR1 and CDR2: MNHGY, SAAAGT. The CDR3 covers 16 residues.